This is a list of T cell receptor beta chains from one sample in a study of T cell responses to AZD1222 COVID-19 vaccine. This table comes from immunoSEQ multiplex PCR, and its TCRdb copy is limited to in-frame clones, with some not included. The sample has about 130,000 clones, around 85% seen once. Sequencing used peripheral blood, obtained on day 0 of AZD1222 vaccination. The receptors stem from an adult in good health. The CDR3 runs from the conserved cysteine through the conserved F or W. D genes are given only for firm matches. The size entry is marked missing in some rows and otherwise reads once, few, many or a size class.

abundance	v_gene	j_gene	d_gene	CDR3aa	CDR3nt
.	TRBV5-1	TRBJ1-1	.	CASSREGNTEAFF	TGCGCCAGCAGCCGGGAAGGGAACACTGAAGCTTTCTTT
.	TRBV3-1/TRBV3-2	TRBJ1-3	.	CASSQTFQVGNTIYF	TGTGCCAGCAGCCAAACCTTTCAGGTTGGAAACACCATATATTTT
.	TRBV6-5	TRBJ2-5	.	CASSRGGGETQYF	TGTGCCAGCAGCAGGGGGGGCGGAGAGACCCAGTACTTC
.	TRBV7-2	TRBJ2-2	TRBD2	CASSPGGANTGELFF	TGTGCCAGCAGCCCGGGGGGGGCCAACACCGGGGAGCTGTTTTTT
.	TRBV12-3/TRBV12-4	TRBJ2-1	.	CASSLTRGNEQFF	TGTGCCAGCAGCTTAACCCGGGGCAATGAGCAGTTCTTC
once	TRBV5-1	TRBJ1-1	.	CASSPYRVDTEAFF	TGCGCCAGCAGCCCATACAGGGTAGACACTGAAGCTTTCTTT
.	TRBV9	TRBJ2-3	TRBD2	CASSVVGGLAGDTQYF	TGTGCCAGCAGCGTAGTCGGTGGGCTAGCGGGAGATACGCAGTATTTT
once	TRBV19	TRBJ2-1	.	CASIGPIRAGPYNEQFF	TGTGCCAGTATAGGCCCGATTCGAGCGGGCCCCTACAATGAGCAGTTCTTC
.	TRBV5-1	TRBJ1-5	TRBD1	CASSRTTGMSNQPQHF	TGCGCCAGCAGCCGGACGACAGGGATGAGCAATCAGCCCCAGCATTTT
.	TRBV7-9	TRBJ1-2	.	CASSSRTPYGYTF	TGTGCCAGCAGCTCCCGGACCCCTTATGGCTACACCTTC
once	TRBV15	TRBJ1-1	TRBD1	CATSRGGQGREAFF	TGTGCCACCAGCAGGGGGGGACAGGGGCGTGAAGCTTTCTTT
.	TRBV15	TRBJ2-5	TRBD2	CATSSGGGETQYF	TGTGCCACCAGCAGCGGGGGGGGAGAGACCCAGTACTTC
.	TRBV5-4	TRBJ2-7	TRBD2	CASRLSGGAYEQYF	TGTGCCAGCAGGCTGAGCGGGGGGGCATACGAGCAGTACTTC
.	TRBV6-1	TRBJ1-4	.	CASSEFQGRLFF	TGTGCCAGCAGTGAATTTCAGGGCAGACTGTTTTTT
.	TRBV6-5	TRBJ2-3	.	CASSYSGGGGRDTQYF	TGTGCCAGCAGTTACTCGGGGGGCGGGGGACGAGATACGCAGTATTTT
.	TRBV11-2	TRBJ1-4	TRBD1	CASSLSQGARVEKLFF	TGTGCCAGCAGCCTCAGCCAGGGGGCGCGGGTTGAAAAACTGTTTTTT
.	TRBV4-2	TRBJ2-1	.	CASSQEGDGNEQFF	TGTGCCAGCAGCCAAGAAGGGGACGGGAATGAGCAGTTCTTC
.	TRBV4-3	TRBJ1-1	.	CASSQVGTTEAFF	TGCGCCAGCAGCCAAGTGGGAACAACTGAAGCTTTCTTT
.	TRBV7-2	TRBJ1-3	.	CASSLGSFSGNTIYF	TGTGCCAGCAGCTTAGGCAGCTTCTCTGGAAACACCATATATTTT
.	TRBV9	TRBJ2-1	.	CASSVDGYNEQFF	TGTGCCAGCAGCGTAGACGGTTACAATGAGCAGTTCTTC
.	TRBV6-1	TRBJ2-1	.	CASSEPDRGIAGYHEQFF	TGTGCCAGCAGTGAACCGGACAGGGGAATAGCGGGATATCATGAGCAGTTCTTC
.	TRBV10-2	TRBJ2-7	TRBD1	CASSESDRVVHEQYF	TGCGCCAGCAGTGAGTCGGACAGGGTGGTCCACGAGCAGTACTTC
.	TRBV12-3/TRBV12-4	TRBJ2-5	.	CASSYLGRETQYF	TGTGCCAGCAGTTACCTCGGGAGAGAGACCCAGTACTTC
.	TRBV5-5	TRBJ1-2	TRBD1	CASSFPPGQGGYGYTF	TGTGCCAGCAGCTTTCCTCCGGGACAGGGTGGGTATGGCTACACCTTC
.	TRBV29-1	TRBJ2-3	.	CSVEGRVVQDTQYF	TGCAGCGTTGAAGGCAGGGTGGTGCAGGATACGCAGTATTTT
.	TRBV18	TRBJ1-1	.	CASSLTENTEAFF	TGTGCCAGCTCCCTAACAGAGAACACTGAAGCTTTCTTT
.	TRBV24-1	TRBJ2-3	TRBD2	CATSGTSGVTDTQYF	TGTGCCACCAGTGGGACTAGCGGGGTGACAGATACGCAGTATTTT
.	TRBV10-1	TRBJ1-3	.	CASSASLLSGNTIYF	TGCGCCAGCAGTGCCTCCCTGCTCTCTGGAAACACCATATATTTT
.	TRBV12-3/TRBV12-4	TRBJ2-3	TRBD1	CASSHTGGSTQYF	TGTGCCAGCAGTCATACAGGGGGCTCTACGCAGTATTTT
.	TRBV29-1	TRBJ2-2	.	CSVEDNLAGELFF	TGCAGCGTTGAAGATAACCTCGCCGGGGAGCTGTTTTTT
.	TRBV27	TRBJ1-4	.	CASSFMINEKLFF	TGTGCCAGCAGTTTCATGATTAATGAAAAACTGTTTTTT
.	TRBV5-6	TRBJ2-6	TRBD1	CASAGTGGAGANVLTF	TGTGCCAGCGCCGGGACAGGGGGCGCTGGGGCCAACGTCCTGACTTTC
.	TRBV5-1	TRBJ2-7	.	CASSLDGTYEQYF	TGCGCCAGCAGCTTGGACGGAACCTACGAGCAGTACTTC
.	TRBV27	TRBJ2-7	.	CASSRYSSYEQYF	TGTGCCAGTTCGCGGTACTCCTCCTACGAGCAGTACTTC
few	TRBV4-2	TRBJ2-1	.	CASSQVGGAGGYNEQFF	TGTGCCAGCAGCCAAGTAGGAGGGGCAGGGGGGTACAATGAGCAGTTCTTC
.	TRBV14	TRBJ1-4	.	CASSQDPGFNEKLFF	TGTGCCAGCAGCCAAGATCCAGGTTTCAATGAAAAACTGTTTTTT
once	TRBV24-1	TRBJ2-3	.	CATSFSGSTDTQYF	TGTGCCACCAGTTTTAGCGGTAGCACAGATACGCAGTATTTT
.	TRBV11-3	TRBJ2-7	.	CASSSFPAVSSYEQYF	TGTGCCAGCAGCTCCTTCCCCGCCGTTAGCTCCTACGAGCAGTACTTC
.	TRBV6-1	TRBJ1-2	.	CASSEISLKGYTF	TGTGCCAGCAGTGAAATATCCCTGAAAGGCTACACCTTC
.	TRBV4-3	TRBJ2-2	.	CASSQDFGGGPNTGELFF	TGCGCCAGCAGCCAAGATTTTGGGGGAGGTCCGAACACCGGGGAGCTGTTTTTT
.	TRBV19	TRBJ2-2	TRBD1	CASDGTGMFANTGELFF	TGTGCCAGTGACGGGACAGGGATGTTCGCGAACACCGGGGAGCTGTTTTTT
.	TRBV9	TRBJ2-5	.	CASSPRVGGETQYF	TGTGCCAGCAGCCCAAGGGTGGGCGGGGAGACCCAGTACTTC
.	TRBV6-2/TRBV6-3	TRBJ2-7	TRBD2	CASSYSTSGRVEQYF	TGTGCCAGCAGTTACTCCACTAGCGGGAGGGTTGAGCAGTACTTC
.	TRBV27	TRBJ1-3	TRBD1	CASSPITGELTGNTIYF	TGTGCCAGCAGTCCGATCACAGGGGAACTAACTGGAAACACCATATATTTT
.	TRBV7-3	TRBJ1-1	.	CASSLIPSTDAEAFF	TGTGCCAGCAGCTTAATACCCTCGACAGATGCTGAAGCTTTCTTT
once	TRBV5-6	TRBJ2-3	.	CASSSLGVEGTDTQYF	TGTGCCAGCAGCTCCCTCGGGGTGGAGGGCACAGATACGCAGTATTTT
.	TRBV30	TRBJ2-3	.	CAWSVPRLVKDTQYF	TGTGCCTGGAGTGTACCGCGACTAGTTAAGGATACGCAGTATTTT
.	TRBV29-1	TRBJ1-1	.	CSVEGQRNTEAFF	TGCAGCGTTGAGGGGCAGAGAAACACTGAAGCTTTCTTT
.	TRBV7-9	TRBJ1-2	TRBD1	CASSQQGAQDYGYTF	TGTGCCAGCAGCCAACAGGGGGCCCAGGACTATGGCTACACCTTC
.	TRBV19	TRBJ2-1	TRBD1	CASSSQGASYNEQFF	TGTGCCAGTAGTTCACAGGGGGCGAGCTACAATGAGCAGTTCTTC